The clone carrying this TCR beta chain was counted only a few times. The sample is drawn from a study of T cells after yellow fever vaccination. In TCRdb, the 5' RACE reads were re-called with MiXCR into one record per CDR3 protein. The profile covers a few hundred thousand distinct CDR3 sequences, with 3% to 4.5% appearing a single time and approximately 24% taken by the ten largest. V was shortened by 6 bases and J by 4 bases, with 18 bases between the two germline ends. The CDR3 has 15 residues. Germline V gene data show CDR1 as MGHDK and CDR2 as SYGVNS. The starting material was PBMCs, obtained 5 days after the yellow fever booster vaccination. The rearrangement joins TRBV25-1 to TRBJ1-1, with a possible D match to TRBD1 (5 bases). The TCR originated in a man between 18 and 29 years old who received the YFV17D yellow fever vaccine. The CDR3 DNA sequence: TGTGCCAGCAGCGATGGCGCGTCCGGGGGCACTGAAGCTTTCTTT. It translates to CASSDGASGGTEAFF.